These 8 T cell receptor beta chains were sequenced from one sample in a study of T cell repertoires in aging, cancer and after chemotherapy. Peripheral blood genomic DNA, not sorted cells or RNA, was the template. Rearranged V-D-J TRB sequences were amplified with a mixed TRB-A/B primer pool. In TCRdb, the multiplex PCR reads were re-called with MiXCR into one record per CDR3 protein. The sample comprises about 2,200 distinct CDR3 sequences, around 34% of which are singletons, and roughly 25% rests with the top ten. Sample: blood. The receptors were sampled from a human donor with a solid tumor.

The CDR3 here is CASSERGRTDTQYF. The CDR3, as DNA: TGTGCCAGCAGTGAGCGGGGACGCACAGATACGCAGTATTTT. V and J are TRBV6-5 and TRBJ2-3; 7 nucleotides match TRBD2. V lost 5 bases to trimming and J lost 1 base; unmatched junction nucleotides: 3. Per the germline V gene, CDR1 is MNHEY and CDR2 is SVGAGI. The CDR3 has 14 residues.

The CDR3 DNA reads TGTGCCAGCAGTTACTCGATCGGGGGTAACACCCGGCCACGCGGGGATACGCAGTATTTT. This codes for CASSYSIGGNTRPRGDTQYF. The V call is TRBV6-2 or TRBV6-3, the J call TRBJ2-3, with a weak D call TRBD2 (6 bases). The germline V gene encodes CDR1 MNHEY and CDR2 SVGEGT. The V gene lost 0 bases and the J gene lost 6 bases, with 28 bases spanning the gap. This CDR3 region has 20 residues.

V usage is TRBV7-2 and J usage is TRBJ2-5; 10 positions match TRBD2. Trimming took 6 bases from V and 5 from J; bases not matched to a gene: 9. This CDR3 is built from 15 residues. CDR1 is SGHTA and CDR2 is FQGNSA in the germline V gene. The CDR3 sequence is CASRPPSGGRETQYF. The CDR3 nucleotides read TGTGCCAGCAGGCCTCCTAGCGGGGGCCGGGAGACCCAGTACTTC. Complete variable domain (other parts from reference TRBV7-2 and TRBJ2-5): GAGVSQSPSNKVTEKGKDVELRCDPISGHTALYWYRQSLGQGLEFLIYFQGNSAPDKSGLPSDRFSAERTGGSVSTLTIQRTQQEDSAVYLCASRPPSGGRETQYFGPGTRLLVL.

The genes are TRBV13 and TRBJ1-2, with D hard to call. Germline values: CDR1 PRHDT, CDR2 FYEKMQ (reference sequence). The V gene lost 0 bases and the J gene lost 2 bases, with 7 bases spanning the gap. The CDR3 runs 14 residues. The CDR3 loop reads CASSLGSRNYGYTF. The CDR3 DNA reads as TGTGCCAGCAGCTTAGGCTCCAGGAACTATGGCTACACCTTC.

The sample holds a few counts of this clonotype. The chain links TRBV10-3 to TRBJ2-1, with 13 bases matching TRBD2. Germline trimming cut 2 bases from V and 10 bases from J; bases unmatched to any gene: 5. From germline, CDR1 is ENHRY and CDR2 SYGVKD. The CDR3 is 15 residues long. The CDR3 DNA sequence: TGTGCCATCAGTGAGGGACTAGCGGGAGATGACGAGCAGTTCTTC. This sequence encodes CAISEGLAGDDEQFF.

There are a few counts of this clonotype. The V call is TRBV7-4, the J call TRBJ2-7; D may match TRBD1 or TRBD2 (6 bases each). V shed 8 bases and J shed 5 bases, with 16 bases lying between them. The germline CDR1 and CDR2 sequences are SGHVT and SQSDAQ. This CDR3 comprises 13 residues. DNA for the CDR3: TGTGCCAGCTTACAGGGAGGCAGCGACGAGCAGTACTTC. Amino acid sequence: CASLQGGSDEQYF.

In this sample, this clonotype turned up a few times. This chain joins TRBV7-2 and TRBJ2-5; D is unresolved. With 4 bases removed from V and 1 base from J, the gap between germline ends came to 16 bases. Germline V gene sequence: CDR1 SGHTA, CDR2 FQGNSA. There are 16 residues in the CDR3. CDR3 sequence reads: CASSWMGVGRQETQYF. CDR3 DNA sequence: TGTGCCAGCAGCTGGATGGGCGTTGGCCGCCAAGAGACCCAGTACTTC.

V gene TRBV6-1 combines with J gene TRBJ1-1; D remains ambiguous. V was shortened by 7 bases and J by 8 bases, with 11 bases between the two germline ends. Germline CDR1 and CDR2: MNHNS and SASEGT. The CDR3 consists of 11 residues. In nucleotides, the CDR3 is TGTGCCAGCACCAGGACGGACGAAGCTTTCTTT. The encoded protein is CASTRTDEAFF.